The rows below give T cell receptor beta chains drawn from one sample of a study of T cell repertoires in cytomegalovirus infection. Via MiXCR, TCRdb re-called the reads, giving one row per CDR3 protein. The table lists about 530,000 distinct CDR3 sequences, approximately 25% of them singletons. Input material: PBMCs. These receptors came from a human donor in good health (CMV status not recorded). Some clones in this sample may be carry-over from other donors' samples. Each CDR3 is given with its conserved first and last residue. D genes are given only for firm matches. Clone size is shown for a subset of rows, as once, few, many or a class of expanded clone.

v_call	j_call	clone_size	d_call	cdr3_aa	cdr3_nt
TRBV4-2	TRBJ2-2	NA	NA	CASRHASTGELFF	TGTGCCAGCAGACACGCGAGCACCGGGGAGCTGTTTTTT
TRBV7-9	TRBJ1-1	NA	NA	CASSLEGSGSTEAFF	TGTGCCAGCAGCTTAGAAGGTTCTGGGAGCACTGAAGCTTTCTTT
TRBV19	TRBJ2-5	NA	NA	CASSMGIQRGETQYF	TGTGCCAGTAGTATGGGGATCCAGAGAGGAGAGACCCAGTACTTC
TRBV19	TRBJ1-5	NA	TRBD1	CASSNRDRVGNQPQHF	TGTGCCAGTAGTAACCGGGACAGGGTGGGCAATCAGCCCCAGCATTTT
TRBV12-5	TRBJ1-1	few	TRBD1	CASGLARDREAEAFF	TGTGCTAGTGGTTTGGCCCGGGACAGGGAGGCTGAAGCTTTCTTT
TRBV10-3	TRBJ2-3	few	TRBD2	CAITGGLAVTDTQYF	TGTGCCATCACCGGAGGACTAGCAGTGACAGATACGCAGTATTTT
TRBV29-1	TRBJ2-7	NA	NA	CSVEDSLASEQYF	TGCAGCGTTGAAGATAGCCTAGCGAGCGAGCAGTACTTC
TRBV11-2	TRBJ2-5	NA	TRBD2	CASSTLGLAVQETQYF	TGTGCCAGCAGCACCCTTGGACTAGCGGTCCAAGAGACCCAGTACTTC
TRBV4-1	TRBJ2-1	NA	NA	CASSSQGLADNEQFF	TGCGCCAGCAGCTCTCAGGGGCTAGCGGACAATGAGCAGTTCTTC
TRBV19	TRBJ1-2	few	NA	CASSISPTGGYTF	TGTGCCAGTAGTATATCTCCAACGGGGGGCTACACCTTC
TRBV6-2/TRBV6-3	TRBJ2-5	few	NA	CASRRFSVQETQYF	TGTGCCAGCAGAAGATTTAGCGTTCAAGAGACCCAGTACTTC
TRBV7-6	TRBJ2-3	few	TRBD2	CASSSRTSGNSDTQYF	TGTGCCAGCAGCTCCCGAACTAGCGGGAATTCAGATACGCAGTATTTT
TRBV6-8	TRBJ1-1	NA	NA	CASSFSQRNTEAFF	TGTGCCAGCAGTTTCTCTCAGAGGAACACTGAAGCTTTCTTT
TRBV7-9	TRBJ2-2	NA	NA	CASSLRDFNGELFF	TGTGCCAGCAGCTTGCGGGATTTTAACGGGGAGCTGTTTTTT
TRBV6-1	TRBJ1-1	NA	NA	CAIRAGNSNTEAFF	TGTGCCATCCGAGCAGGAAATTCGAACACTGAAGCTTTCTTT
TRBV6-5	TRBJ2-7	many	TRBD2	CASSNLAGGQGEQYF	TGTGCCAGCAGTAACCTAGCGGGAGGGCAGGGCGAGCAGTACTTC
TRBV28	TRBJ1-1	NA	NA	CASSAQDSWRTEAFF	TGTGCCAGCAGTGCACAGGACAGCTGGAGAACTGAAGCTTTCTTT
TRBV2	TRBJ2-1	few	TRBD2	CASSEEIRGLAGTNEQFF	TGTGCCAGCAGTGAAGAGATCCGGGGACTAGCGGGAACCAATGAGCAGTTCTTC
TRBV7-3	TRBJ2-2	NA	TRBD2	CASSLTSSGSANTGELFF	TGTGCCAGCAGCTTAACGTCGAGCGGGAGCGCGAACACCGGGGAGCTGTTTTTT
TRBV27	TRBJ1-4	NA	NA	CASSRTGYSEKLFF	TGTGCCAGCAGCCGTACAGGGTATAGCGAAAAACTGTTTTTT
TRBV29-1	TRBJ2-3	NA	TRBD2	CSVEPGLAGVVADTQYF	TGCAGCGTTGAGCCTGGACTAGCGGGAGTCGTAGCAGATACGCAGTATTTT
TRBV20-1	TRBJ2-2	NA	TRBD2	CSASGLAQVGELFF	TGCAGTGCCTCGGGACTAGCTCAGGTCGGGGAGCTGTTTTTT
TRBV6-5	TRBJ1-5	few	NA	CASGLAIGQPQHF	TGTGCCAGCGGGTTGGCGATAGGGCAGCCCCAGCATTTT
TRBV7-9	TRBJ1-2	once	TRBD1	CASSSAGTENGYTF	TGTGCCAGCAGCTCAGCCGGGACAGAAAATGGCTACACCTTC
TRBV6-5	TRBJ1-2	NA	TRBD1	CASSYGGGDGYTF	TGTGCCAGCAGTTACGGAGGGGGCGATGGCTACACCTTC
TRBV28	TRBJ2-7	NA	TRBD2	CASSSFDRLAGVWSYEQYF	TGTGCCAGCAGTTCCTTCGATAGGCTAGCGGGAGTTTGGTCCTACGAGCAGTACTTC
TRBV20-1	TRBJ2-3	NA	TRBD2	CSAPTPSGTTDTQYF	TGCAGTGCTCCCACACCTAGCGGGACCACAGATACGCAGTATTTT
TRBV19	TRBJ2-3	few	TRBD1	CASRDRGADTQYF	TGTGCCAGCCGGGACAGGGGTGCAGATACGCAGTATTTT
TRBV29-1	TRBJ2-7	NA	TRBD1	CSVDWTGSYEQYF	TGCAGCGTTGACTGGACAGGGTCCTACGAGCAGTACTTC
TRBV7-8	TRBJ2-1	NA	TRBD2	CASSPGLAGFSYNEQFF	TGTGCCAGCAGCCCCGGACTAGCGGGGTTCTCCTACAATGAGCAGTTCTTC
TRBV7-2	TRBJ2-1	few	TRBD1	CASSPQDRGLLGSYNEQFF	TGTGCCAGCAGCCCTCAGGACAGGGGGCTGTTGGGTTCCTACAATGAGCAGTTCTTC
TRBV6-2/TRBV6-3	TRBJ2-5	NA	TRBD1	CASRNGDRGIETQYF	TGTGCCAGCAGAAACGGGGACAGGGGGATCGAGACCCAGTACTTC
TRBV6-2/TRBV6-3	TRBJ2-2	few	TRBD1	CASSRDRGFYDGELFF	TGTGCCAGCAGTAGGGACAGGGGGTTTTACGACGGGGAGCTGTTTTTT
TRBV28	TRBJ2-3	many	TRBD2	CASSVSGLAGADTQYF	TGTGCCAGCAGTGTCTCCGGACTAGCGGGCGCAGATACGCAGTATTTT
TRBV6-6	TRBJ1-1	NA	NA	CASSYSRGVSMNTEAFF	TGTGCCAGCAGTTACTCGAGGGGTGTTAGTATGAACACTGAAGCTTTCTTT
TRBV14	TRBJ2-7	NA	TRBD1	CASSPTGTGTYEQYF	TGTGCCAGCAGTCCAACCGGGACAGGGACCTACGAGCAGTACTTC
TRBV6-4	TRBJ2-1	NA	TRBD2	CASSAAGGPPGEQFF	TGTGCCAGCAGTGCAGCGGGAGGGCCCCCGGGAGAGCAGTTCTTC
TRBV14	TRBJ2-7	NA	NA	CASSQELSYEQYF	TGTGCCAGCAGCCAAGAACTTTCGTACGAGCAGTACTTC
TRBV5-6	TRBJ1-2	few	NA	CASSVPDRNYGYTF	TGTGCCAGCAGCGTCCCGGACAGAAACTATGGCTACACCTTC
TRBV7-8	TRBJ2-2	many	NA	CASSLVGSGELFF	TGTGCCAGCAGCTTAGTGGGGTCTGGGGAGCTGTTTTTT
TRBV7-2	TRBJ2-3	many	NA	CASSPLSAGKDTQYF	TGTGCCAGCAGCCCCCTTTCGGCTGGGAAAGATACGCAGTATTTT
TRBV12-3/TRBV12-4	TRBJ2-2	few	NA	CASGGGARTGELFF	TGTGCCAGCGGTGGCGGGGCTAGGACCGGGGAGCTGTTTTTT
TRBV7-9	TRBJ2-7	NA	TRBD1	CASSLGGTASRSYEQYF	TGTGCCAGCAGCTTAGGTGGGACAGCTTCTAGATCCTACGAGCAGTACTTC
TRBV27	TRBJ2-3	few	NA	CASSPIEGIFADTQYF	TGTGCCAGCAGCCCTATCGAGGGGATATTCGCAGATACGCAGTATTTT
TRBV6-5	TRBJ2-3	NA	NA	CASSYGGGNTDTQYF	TGTGCCAGCAGTTACGGGGGGGGCAACACAGATACGCAGTATTTT
TRBV4-2	TRBJ1-2	NA	NA	CASSQEIGGSGYGYTF	TGTGCCAGCAGCCAGGAAATCGGGGGATCGGGGTATGGCTACACCTTC
TRBV12-3/TRBV12-4	TRBJ1-4	NA	NA	CASRHGAGGEKLFF	TGTGCCAGCAGACATGGAGCGGGCGGTGAAAAACTGTTTTTT
TRBV5-4	TRBJ2-5	few	TRBD2	CASSATSGGAQETQYF	TGTGCCAGCAGCGCAACTAGCGGGGGAGCTCAAGAGACCCAGTACTTC
TRBV7-3	TRBJ2-7	many	NA	CASSLTRDDEQYF	TGTGCCAGCAGCCTGACACGGGACGACGAGCAGTACTTC
TRBV19	TRBJ2-6	NA	NA	CASSIRTEVSGANVLTF	TGTGCCAGTAGTATAAGGACAGAAGTCTCTGGGGCCAACGTCCTGACTTTC
TRBV25-1	TRBJ2-5	NA	TRBD2	CASGGLAGVRETQYF	TGTGCCAGCGGGGGACTAGCGGGAGTAAGGGAGACCCAGTACTTC
TRBV28	TRBJ2-7	NA	TRBD1	CASSSGQGDHEQYF	TGTGCCAGCAGTTCGGGACAGGGCGATCACGAGCAGTACTTC